A single sample gave rise to the 27 T cell receptor beta chains below, sequenced in a study of T cells in Graves' hyperthyroidism and ophthalmopathy. Amplified regions were TCR beta CDR3 sequences from RNA transcripts. The HTBI primer set was used in a first-round RT-PCR of the TCR CDR3. TCRdb passed the multiplex PCR reads through MiXCR, listing each CDR3 protein once. In the table there are 450,000 to 700,000 distinct CDR3 sequences, 35% to 55% of which are singletons. The source material was peripheral blood or thyroid tissue (not recorded which). The receptors stem from a woman aged 18-29 years with Graves' hyperthyroidism.

Ten or more counts support this clonotype. The CDR3 protein is CASSLDMNSLQHF. CDR3 bases: TGTGCCAGCAGCTTAGATATGAACAGTCTTCAGCATTTT. The rearrangement joins TRBV11-2 to TRBJ1-5; D unresolved. From germline, CDR1 is SGHAT and CDR2 FQNNGV. V was cut by 0 bases and J by 13 bases, with 13 bases left in between. The CDR3 extends over 13 amino acids.

This clonotype has just a few counts. The genes are TRBV29-1 and TRBJ2-1, with TRBD2 identical over 9 bases. The CDR3 has 12 residues. From germline, CDR1 is SQVTM and CDR2 ANQGSEA. After removal of 6 bases from V and 6 bases from J, the junction contained 3 bases not matched to a gene. The CDR3 DNA is TGCAGCGTGACTAGCGGCCCCAATGAGCAGTTCTTC. This encodes CSVTSGPNEQFF.

As concerns this clonotype: The junction differs from germline at one of its ends, possibly a read error. This rearrangement joins TRBV11-1 to TRBJ2-7; TRBD1 might be the D (6 bases). The germline V gene encodes CDR1 SGHAT and CDR2 FQDESV (reference sequence). This CDR3 region has 13 residues. The CDR3 DNA sequence: TGTGCCAGCAGCGTAGCGCAGGGGTACGAGCAGTACTTC. Its translation: CASSVAQGYEQYF.

This clonotype was observed at least ten times. The V call is TRBV29-1, the J call TRBJ2-5, with D possibly being TRBD2 (6 bases). Germline CDR1 is SQVTM and CDR2 is ANQGSEA. CDR3 length: 12 amino acids. Trimming removed 6 bases from V and 1 base from J, with 9 bases in between. CDR3 loop: CSVAGFQETQYF. CDR3 nucleotide sequence: TGCAGCGTCGCGGGATTCCAAGAGACCCAGTACTTC.

This clonotype occurred many times. V and J are TRBV7-9 and TRBJ1-5; tentatively, D is TRBD1 (5 bases). The ends were cut back, 1 base at V and 2 bases at J, with 9 bases in the middle. Per germline, CDR1 SEHNR and CDR2 FQNEAQ (reference sequence). This CDR3 is built from 15 residues. The CDR3 spells CASSLGGVGNQPQHF. The CDR3, as DNA: TGTGCCAGCAGCTTAGGAGGGGTGGGCAATCAGCCCCAGCATTTT.

V is TRBV2 and J is TRBJ1-3; 7 bases match TRBD1. Trimming at V came to 6 bases and at J to 8 bases, leaving 16 bases not matched to a gene. Germline CDR1 and CDR2: SNHLY and FYNNEI. The CDR3 spans 16 residues. The CDR3 sequence is CASSYRGLHYGYTIYF. In DNA form, the CDR3 reads TGTGCCAGCAGCTACAGGGGCCTCCACTATGGCTACACCATATATTTT.

This clonotype was seen only a few times. This rearrangement joins TRBV6-1 to TRBJ2-7; D is possibly TRBD2 (6 bases). Germline lookup yields CDR1 MNHNS and CDR2 SASEGT. The germline V and J ends were trimmed by 4 bases and 7 bases, with 20 bases remaining between them. The CDR3 length is 15 residues. CDR3 residues: CASSGDGSRGGEQYF. The CDR3, as DNA: TGTGCCAGCAGTGGGGACGGGAGCCGTGGCGGAGAGCAGTACTTC.

This rearrangement joins TRBV20-1 to TRBJ2-3; 11 bases agree with TRBD2. The length of the CDR3 is 19 residues. Trimming took 3 bases from V and 6 from J; bases not matched to a gene: 20. The germline V gene encodes CDR1 DFQATT and CDR2 SNEGSKA (reference sequence). The chain's CDR3 is CSASLQAARSGRAFDTQYF. CDR3 nucleotide sequence: TGCAGTGCTAGTCTCCAGGCAGCTCGTAGCGGGAGGGCCTTTGATACGCAGTATTTT.

The genes are TRBV29-1 and TRBJ2-7; the match to TRBD2 covers 10 bases. Germline trimming cut 6 bases from V and 4 bases from J; bases unmatched to any gene: 6. Germline loops: CDR1 SQVTM, CDR2 ANQGSEA. CDR3 length equals 13 residues. The CDR3 DNA follows: TGCAGCGTCCTGGCTAGCGGGAGATACGAGCAGTACTTC. This encodes CSVLASGRYEQYF.

This clonotype has ten or more counts. This chain joins TRBV2 and TRBJ1-1; D remains ambiguous. CDR3 length equals 13 residues. The V gene lost 5 bases and the J gene lost 1 base, with 8 bases spanning the gap. Germline values: CDR1 SNHLY, CDR2 FYNNEI. The CDR3 sequence: CASSRLKNTEAFF. Written as DNA, the CDR3 is TGTGCCAGCAGTCGCCTCAAGAACACTGAAGCTTTCTTT.

The V call is TRBV13, the J call TRBJ2-7; weak D call: TRBD2 (6 bases). V was cut by 6 bases and J by 1 base, with 10 bases left in between. Per the germline V gene, CDR1 is PRHDT and CDR2 is FYEKMQ (reference sequence). The CDR3 consists of 13 residues. CDR3 sequence reads: CASRGGNSYEQYF. The CDR3 bases are TGTGCCAGCAGGGGGGGAAATTCCTACGAGCAGTACTTC.

The rearrangement links TRBV29-1 to TRBJ2-2; D is uncertain. CDR3 size: 13 residues. Trimming took 7 bases from V and 5 from J, leaving 14 bases between them. The V gene's germline CDR1 is SQVTM and CDR2 ANQGSEA. The CDR3 region is CSALPVVTGELFF. The CDR3 DNA is TGCAGCGCCCTCCCAGTTGTTACCGGGGAGCTGTTTTTT.

The chain joins TRBV29-1 to TRBJ2-2; D not resolved. CDR1 is SQVTM and CDR2 is ANQGSEA in the germline V gene. The CDR3 consists of 10 residues. Trimming took off 4 bases at V and 8 bases at J, with 5 bases between the two ends. Written as DNA, the CDR3 is TGCAGCGTTGTGACGGGGGAGCTGTTTTTT. This encodes CSVVTGELFF.

This chain uses TRBV7-8 with TRBJ2-7; a weak D match, TRBD2 (5 bases). This CDR3 is built from 13 residues. V lost 8 bases and J 9 bases, leaving 20 bases between the germline ends. The germline gives CDR1 SGHVS, CDR2 FQNEAQ. CDR3 sequence (DNA): TGTGCCAGCGCCCTGAGGGAGAGTAATTGGCAGTACTTC. Protein product: CASALRESNWQYF.

A note on this clonotype: Sequence at one end of the junction differs from germline and may be a read error. The chain joins TRBV7-6 to TRBJ2-7, with D possibly matching TRBD1 (6 bases). The closer fit of TRBJ2-1 to the DNA end suggests the J call may be wrong. Per the germline V gene, CDR1 is SGHVS and CDR2 is FNYEAQ. The CDR3 has 15 residues. Here the CDR3 DNA reads TGCGCCAGCAGCCAAGATAGTGGGACATCCAATGAGCAGTTCTTC. Residues: CASSQDSGTSNEQFF.

This clonotype was observed many times. The chain links TRBV7-3 to TRBJ1-6; 10 bases align to TRBD1. In germline, CDR1 is SGHTA, CDR2 FQGTGA. This CDR3 is built from 17 residues. The V and J ends lost 3 bases and 0 bases, in that order; junction bases with no gene match: 2. The CDR3 DNA sequence: TGTGCCAGCAGCTTCGGGACAGGGGCCTCCTATAATTCACCCCTCCACTTT. This translates into CASSFGTGASYNSPLHF.

At least ten counts were recorded for this clonotype. The chain links TRBV14 to TRBJ1-3; TRBD1 agrees at 8 bases. V lost 2 bases and J lost 7; bases outside the gene matches: 4. Germline assignment: CDR1 SGHDN and CDR2 FVKESK. The CDR3 runs to 14 residues. CDR3 in DNA: TGTGCCAGCAGCCAATTGACAGGGGTTAACACCATATATTTT. Translated, it gives CASSQLTGVNTIYF. Filled out from reference TRBV14 and TRBJ1-3, the complete variable domain reads EAGVTQFPSHSVIEKGQTVTLRCDPISGHDNLYWYRRVMGKEIKFLLHFVKESKQDESGMPNNRFLAERTGGTYSTLKVQPAELEDSGVYFCASSQLTGVNTIYFGEGSWLTVV.

At least ten counts were recorded for this clonotype. This chain uses TRBV11-2 with TRBJ2-7; possibly TRBD1 for D (5 bases). CDR1 is SGHAT, CDR2 FQNNGV, per germline. The CDR3 sequence is 15 residues long. Trimming removed 5 bases at V and 0 bases at J, with 14 bases between. The CDR3 loop is CASSPRQSYSYEQYF. CDR3 nucleotide sequence: TGTGCCAGCAGCCCGAGACAGTCTTACTCCTACGAGCAGTACTTC.

This clonotype has a count of ten or more. The J gene is TRBJ2-2, the V gene TRBV12-3 or TRBV12-4, with 10 bases fitting TRBD1. V gave up 5 bases and J gave up 5 bases; unmatched junction bases: 14. CDR3 size: 18 residues. Written as DNA, the CDR3 is TGTGCCAGCAGTCCCACACTTCGGACAGGGGGGATAACCGGGGAGCTGTTTTTT. Protein: CASSPTLRTGGITGELFF.

The rearrangement joins TRBV7-2 to TRBJ2-5, with 11 bases lining up with TRBD2. The J call may be incorrect, as the DNA end agrees better with TRBJ2-1. Germline loops: CDR1 SGHTA, CDR2 FQGNSA. The CDR3 length is 15 residues. In DNA form, the CDR3 reads TGTGCCAGCAGTGATAGCGGGGGGGCGGTCGATGAGCAGTTCTTC. Encoded protein: CASSDSGGAVDEQFF.

Notes on this clonotype: At one of its ends the junction is not consistent with the germline gene, which may arise from a read error. The chain couples TRBV7-7 to TRBJ2-6; TRBD2 matches 11 bases. Germline-derived CDR1 and CDR2 are SSHAT and FNYEAQ (reference sequence). The CDR3 spans 17 residues. CDR3 amino acids: CASSPSGRSSGANVLTF. DNA for the CDR3: TGTGCTAGCAGCCCTAGCGGGAGGAGCTCTGGGGCCAACGTCCTGACTTTC.

In regard to this clonotype: The junction shows a germline mismatch at one end, possibly a read error. This chain uses TRBV10-3 with TRBJ1-2; D not resolved. CDR1 is ENHRY and CDR2 is SYGVKD in the germline V gene. The CDR3 consists of 8 residues. In DNA form, the CDR3 reads TGTGCCATCAGTGGCGACACCTTC. This gives the protein CAISGDTF.

In regard to this clonotype: Just one base apart from a much larger clone, this may be a read error. The genes are TRBV12-5 and TRBJ1-5; D not resolved. Germline V CDR1 and CDR2: LGHNT, FRNRAP. This CDR3 region has 13 residues. The V gene lost 1 base and the J gene lost 15 bases, with 16 bases spanning the gap. The CDR3 loop is CASGLGAFGSRHF. In DNA form, the CDR3 reads TGTGCTAGTGGTTTGGGGGCGTTCGGGTCCCGGCATTTT.

In this sample, this clonotype turned up many times. The chain is built from TRBV12-3 or TRBV12-4 and TRBJ1-1; TRBD1 might be the D (6 bases). Trimming left V 3 bases short and J 5 bases short, with 13 bases between. The CDR3 extends over 14 amino acids. The CDR3 DNA follows: TGTGCCAGCAGTTTTTTGGGGGCGCGGACTGAAGCTTTCTTT. Translating it yields CASSFLGARTEAFF.

Remarks on this clonotype: Its ends do not fully match the called genes, so a read error is possible. The chain carries TRBV6-6 and TRBJ1-1; a possible D gene is TRBD1 (5 bases). The CDR3 is 13 amino acids. CDR1 is MNHNY, CDR2 SVGAGI, per germline (reference sequence). The CDR3 spells CASSYLGGTGAFF. CDR3 coding DNA: TGTGCCAGCAGTTACTTGGGGGGAACTGGAGCTTTCTTT.

This clonotype has a handful of counts. The chain uses TRBV4-2 and TRBJ2-7; TRBD2 is a possible D gene (7 bases). This CDR3 region has 16 residues. Trimming pared 0 bases from V and 3 bases from J, leaving 15 bases between. Germline CDR1 LGHNA, CDR2 YNFKEQ. The CDR3 sequence: CASSQDEGGVNYEQYF. CDR3 in DNA: TGTGCCAGCAGCCAAGATGAAGGGGGGGTGAACTACGAGCAGTACTTC.

About this clonotype: A much larger clone differs by one base, so this may be a read error. This chain connects TRBV7-9 to TRBJ2-7; TRBD1 might be the D (6 bases). The germline V gene encodes CDR1 SEHNR and CDR2 FQNEAQ (reference sequence). The CDR3 runs to 14 residues. Trimming shortened V by 4 bases and J by 3 bases, and 13 bases separated the two germline ends. The CDR3, as DNA: TGTGCCAGCAGCTCGAACCGGGACAACTACGAGCAGTACTTC. Its translation: CASSSNRDNYEQYF.